The text below deals with one TCR beta chain. No cognate antigen has been identified for it. No clone much larger than this one lies a single base away; base qualities are absent. The immunoSEQ Assay, a bias-controlled multiplex PCR, was used to amplify TCRbeta CDR3 regions from genomic DNA. The authors processed their data as follows. Nucleated cell counts per sample were estimated from amplification of reference gene primers within the assay. Sequence reads were collapsed and filtered to measure the absolute abundance of every unique TCRbeta CDR3 rearrangement. Productive Simpson clonality was computed per sample as the square root of Simpson's diversity index over productive rearrangements. TCRdb's version of the immuneACCESS table is confined to in-frame rearrangements and falls short of the full clone set. An unresolved V gene accounts for under half of the shortfall where checked; the remainder is of unknown origin. The V and J calls and clone size come from that table; D and trimming were worked out from the DNA. The sample profile shows around 71,000 clones; around 85% of them were found once. The leading ten clones occupy 28% of the sample.

This specimen comes from a study of blood T cell repertoires in COVID-19 (dated by TCRdb to 2020 to 2022). As for the study more broadly: Samples from collaborators originated in the United States, Italy and Spain and spanned both the acute and convalescent phases of COVID-19. The material from the prospective study consisted of cDNA or gDNA derived from T cells, B-cell-depleted T cells, or PBMCs. Deeply sampled blood TCRbeta repertoires from subjects exposed to, actively infected with, or recovered from COVID-19 were included in the dataset. A freely available public database, intended as a resource for researchers studying the immune response to SARS-CoV-2, is where the repertoires were released. The samples were drawn from the first 160 participants of the ongoing ImmuneRACE study and from 950 to 1,500 subjects provided by 6 global collaborators. Nearly every sample came with metadata listing a de-identified subject ID, COVID-19 status, age in years and sex. Where HLA class I and class II types were available, the types were taken from metadata supplied by the sample provider, not from assay-based typing.

Broader findings and caveats from the paper: The amount of clinical and demographic metadata varied by source and participant and was provided uncurated.

The V and J ends are trimmed by 0 bases and 0 bases, leaving 6 bases between them. The CDR3 runs 15 residues from the cysteine to the phenylalanine. The sequence is cut down to CDR3 DNA, 45 bases in frame from base 1. The germline V gene (reference sequence) yields LNHDA for CDR1 and SQIVND for CDR2. Each collaborating institution followed its own protocols to collect whole blood in K2EDTA tubes. Collaborator samples were shipped for TCRbeta analysis as frozen whole blood, isolated PBMCs, or DNA extracted from either sample type. The rearrangement joined TRBV19 to TRBJ2-1, with the D segment identity uncertain. The TCR originated in a man between 65 and 80 years old with acute or convalescent COVID-19. The specimen sequenced was peripheral blood. The nucleotides are TGTGCCAGTAGTATAGACCCTTACTCCTACAATGAGCAGTTCTTC. Protein translation: CASSIDPYSYNEQFF.